Following are 7 T cell receptor beta chains from one sample sequenced in a study of human T cells and chemical hapten exposure. MiXCR, run by TCRdb on the RACE reads, gives a single entry per CDR3 protein. The sample lists 89,000 or so distinct CDR3 sequences, about 6.6% occurring once. Time point indicated: patch test 2, 6 weeks after DPC sensitization. As to treatment: therapeutic diphenylcyclopropenone sensitization with weekly scalp DPC. The sample here was whole blood, taken in connection with sensitization to the hapten diphenylcyclopropenone (DPC). The receptor source for this set is a woman aged 25 to 45 with alopecia areata. Some clones in this sample may be carry-over from other donors' samples.

The sample holds a few counts of this clonotype. The chain employs TRBV24-1 and TRBJ2-3, with D possibly matching TRBD1 (6 bases). The CDR3 is 16 residues long. The ends were cut back, 3 bases at V and 2 bases at J, with 14 bases in the middle. The germline gives CDR1 KGHDR, CDR2 SFDVKD. The CDR3 nucleotides read TGTGCCACCAGTGATCCGGCGCGGACAGCCACAGATACGCAGTATTTT. Protein sequence: CATSDPARTATDTQYF.

This clonotype has ten or more counts. The gene calls are TRBV5-1 and TRBJ2-3; tentatively, D is TRBD2 (6 bases). The CDR3 is made up of 16 amino acids. V was cut by 2 bases and J by 1 base, with 14 bases left in between. CDR1 is SGHRS and CDR2 is YFSETQ in the germline V gene. CDR3 amino acids: CASSLGIGGGTDTQYF. Here the CDR3 DNA reads TGCGCCAGCAGCTTAGGGATCGGGGGTGGCACAGATACGCAGTATTTT.

The chain uses TRBV7-8 and TRBJ1-5; D is ambiguous. V shed 5 bases and J shed 6 bases, with 20 bases lying between them. Germline lookup yields CDR1 SGHVS and CDR2 FQNEAQ. The CDR3 is 16 residues long. For the CDR3, the DNA is TGTGCCAGCAGCCCTCTGGCGCTAGTTGTAGGTCAGCCCCAGCATTTT. This gives the protein CASSPLALVVGQPQHF.

This clonotype was detected many times. CDR3 DNA sequence: TGTGCCAGCAGTCACCAGGGACCGGCACATGGCTACACCTTC. It yields the protein CASSHQGPAHGYTF. The chain carries TRBV27 and TRBJ1-2; TRBD1 might be the D (5 bases). V dropped 5 bases and J dropped 6 bases, with 16 bases sitting between them. Germline CDR1 MNHEY, CDR2 SMNVEV (reference sequence). The CDR3 sequence is 14 residues long.

This clonotype showed up many times. V usage is TRBV20-1 and J usage is TRBJ2-7; TRBD1 or TRBD2 may be the D gene (5 bases each). Trimming took 5 bases from V and 0 from J, leaving 11 bases between them. CDR1 is DFQATT, CDR2 SNEGSKA, per germline (reference sequence). This CDR3 contains 13 residues. The CDR3 nucleotides read TGCAGTGCTCCGGGACGGACCTCCTACGAGCAGTACTTC. The encoded protein is CSAPGRTSYEQYF.

This clonotype has a count of ten or more. The chain couples TRBV20-1 to TRBJ2-7; D remains ambiguous. In germline, CDR1 is DFQATT, CDR2 SNEGSKA (reference sequence). V was pared by 2 bases and J by 4 bases, with 21 bases between. This CDR3 spans 16 amino acids. CDR3 DNA: TGCAGTGCTAGAAGCCCTCAGGCAGGATCGGTATACGAGCAGTACTTC. It codes for CSARSPQAGSVYEQYF.

As concerns this clonotype: A much larger clone sits a single nucleotide away, making a read error possible. The rearrangement joins TRBV5-1 to TRBJ1-2; D may be TRBD1 (6 bases). Germline V lookup: CDR1 SGHRS, CDR2 YFSETQ. The length of the CDR3 is 13 residues. DNA for the CDR3: TGCGCCAGCAGCCTCTATCAGGGGACTGGCTGCACCTTC. Translation: CASSLYQGTGCTF.